This is a list of T cell receptor beta chains from one sample in a study of beta chain features in type 1 diabetes. TCRdb keeps only in-frame clones here, not all; method: immunoSEQ multiplex PCR. The table records 400,000 to 450,000 clones, about 15% of them present only once. Source material: naive CD4+ T cells from blood. These receptors were collected from a man between 25 and 39 years old in good health. Each CDR3 is given with its conserved first and last residue. Fields, in order: clone size, D gene, V gene, J gene, CDR3 protein, CDR3 DNA. A D gene is named only where the DNA matches it firmly. Only part of the rows carry a size: once, few, many, or a class if the clone is expanded.

clone_size: NA; d_call: NA; v_call: TRBV20-1; j_call: TRBJ2-3; cdr3_aa: CSARAPDTQYF; cdr3_nt: TGCAGTGCTAGGGCCCCCGATACGCAGTATTTT
clone_size: NA; d_call: NA; v_call: TRBV5-1; j_call: TRBJ2-5; cdr3_aa: CASSLQPQTQETQYF; cdr3_nt: TGCGCCAGCAGCTTGCAGCCGCAAACCCAAGAGACCCAGTACTTC
clone_size: few; d_call: TRBD2; v_call: TRBV5-4; j_call: TRBJ2-7; cdr3_aa: CASSLGLAGGYEQYF; cdr3_nt: TGTGCCAGCAGCTTGGGGCTAGCGGGGGGCTACGAGCAGTACTTC
clone_size: NA; d_call: NA; v_call: TRBV7-9; j_call: TRBJ1-1; cdr3_aa: CASGTAFF; cdr3_nt: TGTGCCAGCGGGACAGCTTTCTTT
clone_size: NA; d_call: NA; v_call: TRBV21-1; j_call: TRBJ2-3; cdr3_aa: CASSPLGWYTQYF; cdr3_nt: TGTGCCAGCAGCCCGCTCGGTTGGTATACGCAGTATTTT
clone_size: NA; d_call: NA; v_call: TRBV4-2; j_call: TRBJ2-5; cdr3_aa: CASSHVGPSQETQYF; cdr3_nt: TGTGCCAGCAGCCATGTTGGACCAAGCCAAGAGACCCAGTACTTC
clone_size: NA; d_call: NA; v_call: TRBV6-6; j_call: TRBJ2-3; cdr3_aa: CASSYIEGPYTDTQYF; cdr3_nt: TGTGCCAGCAGTTATATAGAGGGGCCCTACACAGATACGCAGTATTTT
clone_size: NA; d_call: TRBD1; v_call: TRBV5-6; j_call: TRBJ2-2; cdr3_aa: CASSLSGTGTTGELFF; cdr3_nt: TGTGCCAGCAGCTTATCCGGGACAGGGACCACCGGGGAGCTGTTTTTT
clone_size: NA; d_call: TRBD1; v_call: TRBV15; j_call: TRBJ2-3; cdr3_aa: CATSSRPRDRLTDTQYF; cdr3_nt: TGTGCCACCAGCAGCAGACCCCGGGACAGGCTCACAGATACGCAGTATTTT
clone_size: few; d_call: NA; v_call: TRBV4-3; j_call: TRBJ1-1; cdr3_aa: CASSQDGDTEAFF; cdr3_nt: TGCGCCAGCAGCCAAGATGGGGACACTGAAGCTTTCTTT
clone_size: few; d_call: NA; v_call: TRBV5-4; j_call: TRBJ2-5; cdr3_aa: CASSLDRSAQETQYF; cdr3_nt: TGTGCCAGCAGCTTGGATAGGTCAGCCCAAGAGACCCAGTACTTC
clone_size: NA; d_call: NA; v_call: TRBV11-2; j_call: TRBJ2-5; cdr3_aa: CASSLQGRAETQYF; cdr3_nt: TGTGCCAGCAGCCTACAGGGTAGGGCAGAGACCCAGTACTTC
clone_size: many; d_call: TRBD2; v_call: TRBV5-6; j_call: TRBJ2-3; cdr3_aa: CASSTRGTADTQYF; cdr3_nt: TGTGCCAGCAGCACGCGGGGGACGGCAGATACGCAGTATTTT
clone_size: NA; d_call: NA; v_call: TRBV28; j_call: TRBJ2-4; cdr3_aa: CASGKKRLKNIQYF; cdr3_nt: TGTGCCAGCGGGAAAAAGCGGCTCAAAAACATTCAGTACTTC
clone_size: NA; d_call: NA; v_call: TRBV4-1; j_call: TRBJ1-2; cdr3_aa: CASSLTGFGGYTF; cdr3_nt: TGCGCCAGCAGCCTAACAGGGTTCGGTGGCTACACCTTC
clone_size: few; d_call: NA; v_call: TRBV7-9; j_call: TRBJ2-3; cdr3_aa: CASSLRTATDTQYF; cdr3_nt: TGTGCCAGCAGCTTGCGAACTGCCACAGATACGCAGTATTTT
clone_size: NA; d_call: NA; v_call: TRBV7-2; j_call: TRBJ2-3; cdr3_aa: CASSLVWAGSTDTQYF; cdr3_nt: TGTGCCAGCAGCTTAGTTTGGGCGGGAAGCACAGATACGCAGTATTTT
clone_size: NA; d_call: NA; v_call: TRBV7-9; j_call: TRBJ2-1; cdr3_aa: CASSFGKRYNEQFF; cdr3_nt: TGTGCCAGCAGCTTCGGTAAGCGGTACAATGAGCAGTTCTTC